Each of the 5 T cell receptor beta chains below was sequenced from the same sample in a study of glioma-infiltrating T cells after dendritic cell vaccination. The protocol was immunoSEQ multiplex PCR, while the TCRdb copy is restricted to in-frame clones and leaves out a portion. This sample carries tens of thousands of clones, 85% of them seen once, and the ten largest clones take around 8.5%. The time point: after dendritic cell vaccination, including at tumor progression/relapse. Sample: blood, taken after dendritic cell vaccination. These receptor sequences come from a human donor with glioblastoma.

J is TRBJ2-3 and V is TRBV18, with 10 bases that match TRBD2. The CDR3 runs 15 residues. V shed 3 bases and J 9 bases; nucleotides not matched to a gene: 9. Germline lookup yields CDR1 KGHSH and CDR2 LQKENI. The chain's CDR3 is CASSPLAGVEVTQYF. The CDR3 region has the DNA TGTGCCAGCTCACCCCTAGCGGGAGTGGAAGTCACGCAGTATTTT.

By share, this clone counts as medium-sized. This chain uses TRBV15 with TRBJ2-6; perhaps TRBD1 as D (6 bases). Germline CDR1 LNHNV, CDR2 YYDKDF (reference sequence). The CDR3 loop spans 16 amino acids. Trimming took off 5 bases at V and 0 bases at J, with 11 bases between the two ends. The CDR3 DNA follows: TGTGCCACCAGCGGGGGCGTGTACTCTGGGGCCAACGTCCTGACTTTC. Residues: CATSGGVYSGANVLTF.

This sequence joins TRBV6-1 and TRBJ1-1; D not resolved. Germline lookup yields CDR1 MNHNS and CDR2 SASEGT. The CDR3 is made up of 16 amino acids. The V end lost 2 bases, the J end lost 5 bases, and 18 bases lay between the germline ends. CDR3 DNA sequence: TGTGCCAGCAGTGAATCGGGGTTGGGGAGGAGGACTGAAGCTTTCTTT. This translates into CASSESGLGRRTEAFF.

This clone showed up just a few times. The chain joins TRBV7-8 to TRBJ1-1; the D is unclear. This CDR3 is 15 amino acids long. The ends were cut back, 1 base at V and 1 base at J, with 10 bases in the middle. CDR1 SGHVS and CDR2 FQNEAQ come from the germline V gene. DNA of the CDR3: TGTGCCAGCAGCTTAGGTCAGGCTCCGAACACTGAAGCTTTCTTT. Encoded protein: CASSLGQAPNTEAFF.

The chain couples TRBV25-1 to TRBJ2-2, with TRBD2 identical over 13 bases. The CDR3 loop spans 17 amino acids. Germline CDR1 reads MGHDK; CDR2 reads SYGVNS. The V segment lost 5 bases and the J segment 7 bases; nucleotides outside the gene matches: 10. The CDR3 DNA follows: TGTGCCAGCAGTACTCCTCCAGGACTAGCGGGGGTCGGGGAGCTGTTTTTT. It specifies CASSTPPGLAGVGELFF.